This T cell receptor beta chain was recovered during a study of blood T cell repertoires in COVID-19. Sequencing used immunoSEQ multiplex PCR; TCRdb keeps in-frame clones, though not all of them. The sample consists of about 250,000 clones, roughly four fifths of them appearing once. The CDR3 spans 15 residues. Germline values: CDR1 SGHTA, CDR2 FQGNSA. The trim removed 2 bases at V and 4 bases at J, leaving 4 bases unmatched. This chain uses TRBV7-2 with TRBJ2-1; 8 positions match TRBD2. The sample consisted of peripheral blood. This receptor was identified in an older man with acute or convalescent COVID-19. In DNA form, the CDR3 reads TGTGCCAGCAGCTTAACGACTAGCGTTTACAATGAGCAGTTCTTC. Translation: CASSLTTSVYNEQFF.